The rows below give T cell receptor beta chains drawn from one sample of a study of T cells in Graves' hyperthyroidism and ophthalmopathy. TCRdb re-called the multiplex PCR reads through MiXCR, storing one row per CDR3 protein. The sample has 600,000 to 650,000 distinct CDR3 sequences; about a sixth are singletons. The source material was blood. These receptors came from a woman aged 25 to 45 with Graves' hyperthyroidism. Both conserved end residues are part of each CDR3. The D gene is left open where the match is weak. A row's size may be missing; if present it is once, few, many or a size class.

cdr3_aa cdr3_nt v_call cdr3_length clone_size j_call d_call
CASSIGLDPAAFF TGCGCCAGCAGCATCGGACTCGACCCCGCAGCTTTCTTT TRBV5-1 13 many TRBJ1-1 -
CSALTSGSDRAASRGNNEQFF TGCAGTGCTTTGACTAGCGGGAGCGATAGAGCGGCAAGCCGGGGAAACAATGAGCAGTTCTTC TRBV20-1 21 few TRBJ2-1 TRBD2
CSASPFEQGGNQPQHF TGCAGTGCTAGCCCCTTCGAACAGGGTGGCAATCAGCCCCAGCATTTT TRBV20-1 16 many TRBJ1-5 -
CASSSPPGGGKTEAFF TGTGCCAGCAGTTCGCCGCCGGGGGGCGGGAAGACTGAAGCTTTCTTT TRBV28 16 few TRBJ1-1 -
CASSFSERLAGFEDTQYF TGTGCCAGCAGTTTTTCTGAAAGGCTAGCGGGTTTTGAAGATACGCAGTATTTT TRBV28 18 many TRBJ2-3 TRBD2
CAWSVGKGSEQFF TGTGCCTGGAGTGTCGGCAAGGGTAGTGAGCAGTTCTTC TRBV30 13 many TRBJ2-1 -
CSARGPNGYTF TGCAGTGCTAGGGGCCCTAATGGCTACACCTTC TRBV20-1 11 many TRBJ1-2 -
CASSLDQGNEQSF TGTGCCAGCTCGCTAGACCAGGGAAATGAGCAGTCCTTC TRBV28 13 - TRBJ2-1 -
CASSLALAASYNEQFF TGTGCCAGCAGCTTAGCGTTAGCAGCCTCCTACAATGAGCAGTTCTTC TRBV7-2 16 many TRBJ2-1 -
CATKWGTGGEQPQHF TGTGCCACCAAGTGGGGGACAGGGGGCGAACAGCCCCAGCATTTT TRBV24-1 15 - TRBJ1-5 TRBD1
CASTRTGDNYGYTF TGTGCCAGTACCCGGACAGGCGATAACTATGGCTACACCTTC TRBV19 14 - TRBJ1-2 TRBD1
CASSGSGDEQFF TGTGCCAGCAGTGGGAGCGGCGATGAGCAGTTCTTC TRBV2 12 many TRBJ2-1 -
CSHGGNTDTQYF TGCAGCCATGGGGGAAACACAGATACGCAGTATTTT TRBV29-1 12 few TRBJ2-3 -
CASSFGLAGWEQFF TGTGCCAGCAGCTTTGGTCTAGCGGGGTGGGAGCAGTTCTTC TRBV5-6 14 few TRBJ2-1 TRBD2
CASSKDGTYEQYF TGTGCCAGCAGCAAGGACGGAACCTACGAGCAGTACTTC TRBV7-2 13 - TRBJ2-7 -
CSARDRLAGSAGELFF TGCAGTGCTAGAGATAGGCTAGCGGGATCTGCCGGGGAGCTGTTTTTT TRBV20-1 16 few TRBJ2-2 TRBD2
CSARDRGNSYEQYF TGCAGTGCTCGCGACAGGGGAAACTCCTACGAGCAGTACTTC TRBV20-1 14 many TRBJ2-7 TRBD1